This T cell receptor (beta chain) was recovered during a study of human CD8 memory T cell subsets. About this clonotype itself: What it binds is unknown.

Germline lookup yields CDR1 SEHNR and CDR2 FQNEAQ (reference sequence). This CDR3 is built from 14 residues. Generation of TCR beta libraries used UMI-labeled 5' RACE. Reanalyzing the 5' RACE reads, TCRdb keeps one entry per CDR3 protein, without DNA. This specimen shows thousands of distinct CDR3 sequences; the ten leading clones hold roughly 20%. Negative magnetic separation enriched total CD8+ T cells. Study observations and caveats: Precursor exhausted T cells shared very few clonotypes with stem-like memory T cells. Stem-like memory and precursor exhausted T cells were similarly highly diverse; effector memory cells were not. Sequencing was confined to T cell receptor beta chains in the study.

The V and J genes are TRBV7-9 and TRBJ2-7; TCRdb names TRBD2, which stays unverified in the absence of DNA. The origin of this receptor is a human donor in good health. Sequenced input: CD8+ T cells from PBMCs. CDR3 loop: CASSGPSPAYEQYF. Supplemented by reference TRBV7-9 and TRBJ2-7, the full variable domain reads DTGVSQNPRHKITKRGQNVTFRCDPISEHNRLYWYRQTLGQGPEFLTYFQNEAQLEKSRLLSDRFSAERPKGSFSTLEIQRTEQGDSAMYLCASSGPSPAYEQYFGPGTRLTVT.